Below, 29 T cell receptor beta chains from the same sample are listed, as sequenced in a study of human T cells and chemical hapten exposure. Regarding time point: pre-sensitization, week 0. Specified treatment: therapeutic diphenylcyclopropenone sensitization with weekly scalp DPC. MiXCR was run by TCRdb on the RACE reads, yielding one entry per CDR3 protein. In the table there are under 300,000 distinct CDR3 sequences, about 9.4% of which are singletons. Here the sequenced sample was whole blood, taken in connection with sensitization to the hapten diphenylcyclopropenone (DPC). These receptors were taken from a middle-aged woman with alopecia areata. Some clones in this sample may be carry-over from other donors' samples.

This clonotype was counted only a few times. The chain combines TRBV12-3 or TRBV12-4 with TRBJ1-6; D uncertain. CDR3 size: 15 residues. V was trimmed by 3 bases and J by 7 bases, leaving 13 bases between them. The CDR3 region is CASSFLSVGNSPLHF. For the CDR3, the DNA is TGTGCCAGCAGTTTTTTATCGGTAGGAAATTCACCCCTCCACTTT.

This clonotype was seen a handful of times. The CDR3 sequence: CSVIPQGTSTEAFF. The DNA for the CDR3 is TGCAGCGTGATACCCCAGGGGACGAGCACTGAAGCTTTCTTT. The V and J genes are TRBV29-1 and TRBJ1-1, with D possibly being TRBD1 (6 bases). Per the germline V gene, CDR1 is SQVTM and CDR2 is ANQGSEA. V was shortened by 6 bases and J by 4 bases, with 18 bases between the two germline ends. This CDR3 has 14 residues.

This clonotype was observed many times. The chain employs TRBV5-8 and TRBJ1-2; D is uncertain. Trimming took 0 bases from V and 4 from J, leaving 13 bases between them. This CDR3 contains 15 residues. The germline V gene encodes CDR1 SGHTS and CDR2 YDEGEE. In DNA, the CDR3 is TGTGCCAGCAGCTTGGGGCTGCCAGGTCCCTATGGCTACACCTTC. Amino acids: CASSLGLPGPYGYTF.

The chain uses TRBV12-3 or TRBV12-4 and TRBJ1-4; 7 nucleotides match TRBD1. There are 13 residues in the CDR3. J lost 8 bases, V lost 5 bases, and 5 bases had no gene match. The DNA for the CDR3 is TGTGCCAGCAGTAGCTACAGGGGAGAAAAACTGTTTTTT. It is translated as CASSSYRGEKLFF.

The table lists this clonotype with many counts. The chain is built from TRBV5-1 and TRBJ1-1; D is ambiguous. Trimming took 5 bases from V and 0 from J, leaving 11 bases between them. Germline CDR1 and CDR2: SGHRS and YFSETQ. This CDR3 comprises 14 residues. Here the CDR3 reads CASSKLRVNTEAFF. DNA of the CDR3: TGCGCCAGCAGTAAACTACGGGTGAACACTGAAGCTTTCTTT. The full variable domain, completed using reference TRBV5-1 and TRBJ1-1, is KAGVTQTPRYLIKTRGQQVTLSCSPISGHRSVSWYQQTPGQGLQFLFEYFSETQRNKGNFPGRFSGRQFSNSRSEMNVSTLELGDSALYLCASSKLRVNTEAFFGQGTRLTVV.

This clonotype has just a few counts. The V call is TRBV28, the J call TRBJ2-4; 8 bases line up with TRBD2. This CDR3 region has 16 residues. CDR1 is MDHEN and CDR2 is SYDVKM in the germline V gene. V shed 2 bases and J 6 bases; nucleotides not matched to a gene: 9. The CDR3 sequence: CASSLGGRGVLNIQYF. The CDR3 region has the DNA TGTGCCAGCAGTTTAGGCGGGCGGGGGGTTTTAAACATTCAGTACTTC.

This clonotype was seen only a few times. This chain links TRBV7-8 with TRBJ2-3; D may correspond to TRBD1 or TRBD2 (5 bases each). Trimming removed 7 bases at V and 0 bases at J, with 14 bases between. The CDR3 is made up of 15 amino acids. CDR1 and CDR2 (germline): SGHVS, FQNEAQ. Here the CDR3 reads CASTGDRDSTDTQYF. In DNA, the CDR3 is TGTGCCAGCACTGGGGACCGAGATAGCACAGATACGCAGTATTTT.

This clonotype showed up many times. The rearrangement uses TRBV7-9 and TRBJ1-5; maybe TRBD1 (5 bases). The CDR3 runs to 13 residues. Deletions cut 5 bases from V and 8 bases from J, with 13 bases between. The germline V gene has CDR1 SEHNR and CDR2 FQNEAQ (reference sequence). In DNA, the CDR3 is TGTGCCAGCAGCGCCCAAGACAGAGAGCCCCAGCATTTT. It encodes CASSAQDREPQHF.

There are many counts of this clonotype. This chain links TRBV6-5 with TRBJ1-1; D gene ambiguous. Per germline, CDR1 MNHEY and CDR2 SVGAGI. Trimming stripped 6 bases from V and 1 base from J, with 9 bases between. The CDR3 extends over 13 amino acids. The CDR3 nucleotides read TGTGCCAGCAGCTTTGACCGGAACACTGAAGCTTTCTTT. Protein: CASSFDRNTEAFF.

This clonotype was counted between two and nine times. The chain recombines TRBV5-1 with TRBJ2-7; unclear D gene. Per the germline V gene, CDR1 is SGHRS and CDR2 is YFSETQ. V shed 0 bases and J shed 1 base, with 8 bases lying between them. The CDR3 extends over 14 amino acids. The CDR3, as DNA: TGCGCCAGCAGCTTGGAGCCAGGATCCTACGAGCAGTACTTC. Protein product: CASSLEPGSYEQYF.

This clonotype was seen ten or more times. The chain carries TRBV7-2 and TRBJ2-1; weak D call: TRBD2 (5 bases). Trimming pared 5 bases from V and 1 base from J, leaving 12 bases between. Germline V gene sequence: CDR1 SGHTA, CDR2 FQGNSA. The CDR3 has 15 amino acids. CDR3: CASSTNTGSYNEQFF. In DNA, the CDR3 is TGTGCCAGCAGCACTAACACGGGGTCCTACAATGAGCAGTTCTTC.

The V gene is TRBV20-1, the J gene TRBJ2-1; 8 nucleotides line up with TRBD2. The CDR3 covers 13 residues. CDR1 and CDR2 (germline): DFQATT, SNEGSKA (reference sequence). The V and J ends lost 7 bases and 9 bases, in that order; junction bases with no gene match: 11. The CDR3 DNA reads TGCAGTGTTTGGCTCGAGCGGGAGTTTGAGCAGTTCTTC. Translation: CSVWLEREFEQFF.

The table lists this clonotype with many counts. The V and J genes are TRBV28 and TRBJ1-2, with TRBD1 matching over 8 bases. There are 15 residues in the CDR3. After removal of 2 bases from V and 8 bases from J, the junction contained 10 bases not matched to a gene. The germline CDR1 and CDR2 sequences are MDHEN and SYDVKM. The CDR3 DNA reads TGTGCCAGCAGTTTAAGTCAGGGGGCCTATGGAGGCTACACCTTC. This translates into CASSLSQGAYGGYTF.

This clonotype occurred a few times. The V gene is TRBV7-9, the J gene TRBJ1-1; perhaps TRBD1 as D (5 bases). This CDR3 is built from 14 residues. Germline CDR1 and CDR2: SEHNR and FQNEAQ (reference sequence). Trimming took 6 bases from V and 7 from J, leaving 18 bases between them. The CDR3 DNA follows: TGTGCCAGCAGGGAACAAGGGGAGGCAGGTGAAGCTTTCTTT. It is translated as CASREQGEAGEAFF.

A note on this clonotype: At one end, the junction sequence differs from germline, possibly due to a read error. The chain has TRBV19 and TRBJ2-1; TRBD2 agrees at 7 bases. The CDR3 spans 13 residues. Germline values: CDR1 LNHDA, CDR2 SQIVND (reference sequence). Here the CDR3 DNA reads TGTGCCAGTAGTAGCGGGAGCCCCCAATGGGGGATCTTC. This sequence encodes CASSSGSPQWGIF.

This clonotype came up a few times. The rearrangement joins TRBV11-2 to TRBJ1-1; D remains ambiguous. CDR1 and CDR2 (germline): SGHAT, FQNNGV. V lost 0 bases to trimming and J lost 0 bases, with 8 bases between them. This CDR3 spans 15 amino acids. The CDR3 coding sequence is TGTGCCAGCAGCTTAGATTCCATCATGAACACTGAAGCTTTCTTT. Translated, it gives CASSLDSIMNTEAFF.

The chain joins TRBV4-2 to TRBJ2-3; D ambiguous. This CDR3 contains 16 residues. The V end lost 0 bases, the J end lost 0 bases, and 10 bases lay between the germline ends. Germline CDR1 and CDR2: LGHNA and YNFKEQ. The DNA for the CDR3 is TGTGCCAGCAGCCAAGATCCAGCAGCTAGCACAGATACGCAGTATTTT. This sequence encodes CASSQDPAASTDTQYF.

In its sample, this clonotype was seen a few times. The chain couples TRBV24-1 to TRBJ2-2; possibly TRBD2 for D (6 bases). With 5 bases removed from V and 1 base from J, the gap between germline ends came to 10 bases. The CDR3 spans 15 residues. Germline V gene data show CDR1 as KGHDR and CDR2 as SFDVKD. The CDR3 DNA sequence: TGTGCCACCAGTGCGGAGGGAGGGAACACCGGGGAGCTGTTTTTT. It encodes CATSAEGGNTGELFF.

This clonotype showed up just a few times. This chain links TRBV7-2 with TRBJ2-2; 9 nucleotides agree with TRBD2. Unmatched junction bases numbered 1, after V lost 1 base and J lost 4 bases. Germline CDR1 reads SGHTA; CDR2 reads FQGNSA. The CDR3 covers 15 residues. The CDR3 sequence is CASSLVAGATGELFF. DNA for the CDR3: TGTGCCAGCAGCTTAGTAGCGGGGGCCACCGGGGAGCTGTTTTTT.

This clonotype was seen a few times. The chain uses TRBV7-2 and TRBJ2-7; a possible D gene is TRBD1 (6 bases). The CDR3 contains 15 residues. Trimming pared 5 bases from V and 3 bases from J, leaving 17 bases between. Germline lookup yields CDR1 SGHTA and CDR2 FQGNSA. DNA of the CDR3: TGTGCCAGCAGCCTGGGAGACAGGTCCAACTACGAGCAGTACTTC. The encoded protein is CASSLGDRSNYEQYF.

This rearrangement joins TRBV20-1 to TRBJ1-4; 7 bases line up with TRBD1. The length of the CDR3 is 14 residues. Trimming removed 5 bases from V and 2 bases from J; junction bases left unmatched: 5. The germline CDR1 and CDR2 sequences are DFQATT and SNEGSKA (reference sequence). CDR3 DNA sequence: TGCAGTGCTGACTCGACAGGGACTAATGAAAAACTGTTTTTT. Protein sequence: CSADSTGTNEKLFF.

At least ten counts were recorded for this clonotype. The chain employs TRBV20-1 and TRBJ1-6; D remains unclear. Trimming stripped 4 bases from V and 5 bases from J, with 12 bases between. Germline V gene sequence: CDR1 DFQATT, CDR2 SNEGSKA (reference sequence). CDR3 length: 14 residues. CDR3 nucleotide sequence: TGCAGTGCTATTAGTGGAAGACATAATTCACCCCTCCACTTT. Translating it yields CSAISGRHNSPLHF.

Remarks on this clonotype: Compared with germline, one end of the junction differs, possibly owing to a read error. The chain recombines TRBV28 with TRBJ1-5; TRBD1 might be the D (5 bases). Germline values: CDR1 MDHEN, CDR2 SYDVKM. The CDR3 contains 16 residues. CDR3 protein: CASSIWDGGYNQPQHF. The CDR3 DNA reads TGTGCCAGCAGTATATGGGACGGGGGGTACAATCAGCCCCAGCATTTT.

The V gene is TRBV18, the J gene TRBJ2-5; a possible D gene is TRBD1 (6 bases). Per germline, CDR1 KGHSH and CDR2 LQKENI. V was trimmed by 6 bases and J by 0 bases, leaving 11 bases between them. The CDR3 length is 14 residues. The CDR3 DNA reads as TGTGCCAGCTCTGGACAGCTCCACCAAGAGACCCAGTACTTC. Translation gives CASSGQLHQETQYF.

This chain connects TRBV7-6 to TRBJ2-5; 11 bases are a match to TRBD2. CDR3 size: 18 residues. CDR1 and CDR2 (germline): SGHVS, FNYEAQ. Trimming removed 2 bases from V and 6 bases from J; junction bases left unmatched: 14. CDR3 in DNA: TGTGCCAGCAGCTTATATCAACCTCTAGCGGGAGGCGAAAAGACCCAGTACTTC. This codes for CASSLYQPLAGGEKTQYF.

The table lists this clonotype with a few counts. J is TRBJ2-7 and V is TRBV6-2 or TRBV6-3, with D hard to call. The CDR3 has 11 residues. The germline CDR1 and CDR2 sequences are MNHEY and SVGEGT. Trimming took off 2 bases at V and 3 bases at J, with 2 bases between the two ends. For the CDR3, the DNA is TGTGCCAGCAGTTACCACTACGAGCAGTACTTC. Translating gives CASSYHYEQYF.

This clonotype was picked up a small number of times. The chain links TRBV12-3 or TRBV12-4 to TRBJ1-1; TRBD1 might be the D (5 bases). This CDR3 is built from 14 residues. Between the trimmed V and J ends, which lost 3 bases and 8 bases, there was a span of 16 bases. This chain's CDR3 is CASSFAQGVGEAFF. The CDR3, as DNA: TGTGCCAGCAGTTTTGCTCAGGGCGTCGGGGAAGCTTTCTTT.

The chain couples TRBV6-2 or TRBV6-3 to TRBJ2-1; D perhaps matches TRBD2 (6 bases). This CDR3 has 14 residues. The germline V gene encodes CDR1 MNHEY and CDR2 SVGEGT. V shed 6 bases and J shed 5 bases, with 14 bases lying between them. In nucleotides, the CDR3 is TGTGCCAGCAGGGCCGGGACTGTAAACAATGAGCAGTTCTTC. Encoded protein: CASRAGTVNNEQFF.

This clonotype has a handful of counts. The chain combines TRBV29-1 with TRBJ2-5, with 10 bases aligning to TRBD2. Per the germline V gene, CDR1 is SQVTM and CDR2 is ANQGSEA. V lost 8 bases, J lost 2 bases, and 5 bases stayed unmatched. This CDR3 is built from 13 residues. CDR3 sequence (DNA): TGCAGCTTCCGGACTAGCGGACAAGAGACCCAGTACTTC. It translates to CSFRTSGQETQYF.